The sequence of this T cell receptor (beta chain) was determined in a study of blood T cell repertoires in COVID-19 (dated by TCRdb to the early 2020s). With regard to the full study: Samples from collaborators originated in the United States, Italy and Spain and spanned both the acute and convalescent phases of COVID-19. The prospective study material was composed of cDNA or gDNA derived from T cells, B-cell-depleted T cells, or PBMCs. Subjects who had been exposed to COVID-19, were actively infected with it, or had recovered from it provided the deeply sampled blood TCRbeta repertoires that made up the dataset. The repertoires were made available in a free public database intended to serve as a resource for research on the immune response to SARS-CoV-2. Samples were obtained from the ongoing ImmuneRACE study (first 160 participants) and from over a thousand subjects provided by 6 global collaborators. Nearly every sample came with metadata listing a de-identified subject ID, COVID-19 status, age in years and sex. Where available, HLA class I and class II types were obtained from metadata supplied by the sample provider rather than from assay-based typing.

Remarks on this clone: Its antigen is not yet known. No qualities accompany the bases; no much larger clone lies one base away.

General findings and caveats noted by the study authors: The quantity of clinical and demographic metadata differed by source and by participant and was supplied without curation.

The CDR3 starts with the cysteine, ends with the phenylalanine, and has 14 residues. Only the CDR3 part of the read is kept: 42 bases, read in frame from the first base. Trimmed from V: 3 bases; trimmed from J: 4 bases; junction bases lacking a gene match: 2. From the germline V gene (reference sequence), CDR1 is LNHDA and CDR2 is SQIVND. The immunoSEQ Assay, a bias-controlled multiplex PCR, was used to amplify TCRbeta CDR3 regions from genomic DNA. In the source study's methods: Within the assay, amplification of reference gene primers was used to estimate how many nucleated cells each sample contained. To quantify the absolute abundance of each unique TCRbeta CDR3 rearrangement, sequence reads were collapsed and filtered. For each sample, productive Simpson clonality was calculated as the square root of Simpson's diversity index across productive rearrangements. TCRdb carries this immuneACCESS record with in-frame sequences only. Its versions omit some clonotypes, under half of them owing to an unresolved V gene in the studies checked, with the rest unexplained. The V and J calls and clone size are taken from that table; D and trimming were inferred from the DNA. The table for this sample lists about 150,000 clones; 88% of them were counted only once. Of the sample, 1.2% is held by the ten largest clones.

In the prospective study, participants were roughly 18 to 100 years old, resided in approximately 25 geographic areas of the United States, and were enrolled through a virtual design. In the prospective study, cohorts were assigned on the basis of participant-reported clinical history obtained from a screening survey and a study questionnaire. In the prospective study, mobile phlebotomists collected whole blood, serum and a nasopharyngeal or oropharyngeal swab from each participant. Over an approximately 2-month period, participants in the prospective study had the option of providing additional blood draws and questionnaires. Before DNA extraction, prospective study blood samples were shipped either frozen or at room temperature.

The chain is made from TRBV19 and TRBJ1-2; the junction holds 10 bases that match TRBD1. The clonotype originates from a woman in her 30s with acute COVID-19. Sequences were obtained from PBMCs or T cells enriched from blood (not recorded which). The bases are TGTGCCAGTAGTATGGGGACAGGGGCCTATGGCTACACCTTC. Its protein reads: CASSMGTGAYGYTF.